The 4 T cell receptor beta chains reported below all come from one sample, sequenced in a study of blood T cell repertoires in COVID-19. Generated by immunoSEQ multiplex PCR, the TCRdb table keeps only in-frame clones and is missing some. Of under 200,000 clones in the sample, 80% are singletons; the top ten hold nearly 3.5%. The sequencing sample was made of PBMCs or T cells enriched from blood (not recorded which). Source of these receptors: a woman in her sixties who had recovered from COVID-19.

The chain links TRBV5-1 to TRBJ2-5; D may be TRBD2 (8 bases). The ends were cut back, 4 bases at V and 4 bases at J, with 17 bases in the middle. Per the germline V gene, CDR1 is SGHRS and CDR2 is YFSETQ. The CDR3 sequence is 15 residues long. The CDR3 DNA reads TGCGCCAGCAGCCCGGGAGGGGGCGTCGGAGAGACCCAGTACTTC. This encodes CASSPGGGVGETQYF.

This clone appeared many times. The CDR3: CASTFGRDRGEGYTF. DNA of the CDR3: TGCGCCAGCACCTTTGGGCGGGACAGGGGAGAAGGCTACACCTTC. The genes are TRBV5-1 and TRBJ1-2, with TRBD1 identical over 10 bases. The germline V gene encodes CDR1 SGHRS and CDR2 YFSETQ. This CDR3 has 15 amino acids. V trimming: 6 bases; J trimming: 8 bases; junction bases outside the gene matches: 13.

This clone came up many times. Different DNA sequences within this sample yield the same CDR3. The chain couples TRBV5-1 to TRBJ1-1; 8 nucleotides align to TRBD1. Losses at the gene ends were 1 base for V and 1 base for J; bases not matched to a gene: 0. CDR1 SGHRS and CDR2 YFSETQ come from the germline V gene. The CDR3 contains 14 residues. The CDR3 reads CASSLTGGNTEAFF. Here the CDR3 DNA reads TGCGCCAGCAGCTTGACAGGGGGGAACACTGAAGCTTTCTTT.

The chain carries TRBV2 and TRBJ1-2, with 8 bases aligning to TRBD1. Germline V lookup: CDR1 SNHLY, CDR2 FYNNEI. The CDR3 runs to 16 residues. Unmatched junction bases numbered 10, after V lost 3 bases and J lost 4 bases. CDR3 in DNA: TGTGCCAGCAGTGATGGGTATCAGGGGGCGACCTATGGCTACACCTTC. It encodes CASSDGYQGATYGYTF.